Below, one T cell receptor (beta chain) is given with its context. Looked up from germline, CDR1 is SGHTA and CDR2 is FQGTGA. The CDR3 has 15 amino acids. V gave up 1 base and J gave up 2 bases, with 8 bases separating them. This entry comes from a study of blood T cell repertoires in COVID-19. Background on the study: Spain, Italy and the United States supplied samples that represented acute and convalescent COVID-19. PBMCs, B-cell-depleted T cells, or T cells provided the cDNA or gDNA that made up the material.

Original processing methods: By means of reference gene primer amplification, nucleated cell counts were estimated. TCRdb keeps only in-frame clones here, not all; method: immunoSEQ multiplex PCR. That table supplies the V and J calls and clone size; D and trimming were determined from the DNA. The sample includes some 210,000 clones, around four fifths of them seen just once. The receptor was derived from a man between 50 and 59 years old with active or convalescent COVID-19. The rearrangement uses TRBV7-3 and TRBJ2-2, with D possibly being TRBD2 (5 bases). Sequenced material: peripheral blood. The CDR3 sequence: CASSLIASNTGELFF. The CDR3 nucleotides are TGTGCCAGCAGCTTAATCGCTAGCAACACCGGGGAGCTGTTTTTT.